Sequencing of this T cell receptor (beta chain) was carried out in a study of T-cell reconstitution after alpha-beta-depleted transplantation in children. TCRbeta library preparation incorporated unique molecular identifiers. Using its own MiXCR run on the PCR reads, TCRdb lists one record per CDR3 protein. Counted here are 75,000 to 90,000 distinct CDR3 sequences, approximately 14% occurring once; the ten biggest clones make up 27%. Worth noting for this clonotype: Its antigen is still unknown.

The germline CDR1 and CDR2 sequences are SGHRS and YFSETQ. V lost 2 bases to trimming and J lost 3 bases, with 8 bases between them. The CDR3 loop spans 13 amino acids. Whole-study results and caveats: It was surviving recipient T cells and thymic progenitors that gave some patients high TCRbeta diversity at day 60. Expanded clones from the graft, numbering several hundred, reportedly supplied alpha-beta T cells about two months after transplant. Diversity and T-cell counts at one year after transplant derived mostly from new T cells.

This receptor was identified in a male patient between 2 and 15 years old who had a stem cell transplant for acute lymphoblastic leukemia, so the T cells may come from the graft donor. Sequencing was performed on PBMCs, mostly from graft donor cells, taken 180 days after TCRalphabeta/CD19-depleted stem cell transplant. The chain uses TRBV5-1 and TRBJ1-1; D ambiguous. The CDR3 nucleotides read TGCGCCAGCAGCTTTAACAGTCACACTGAAGCTTTCTTT. Its protein is CASSFNSHTEAFF.